The entry below gives a single T cell receptor beta chain sequence along with its context. The data originate from a study of blood T cell repertoires in COVID-19. The wider study: T cells, B-cell-depleted T cells, or PBMCs provided the cDNA or gDNA that served as material.

Unmatched junction bases numbered 22, after V lost 3 bases and J lost 4 bases. The CDR3 consists of 21 residues. Germline-derived CDR1 and CDR2 are SGHRS and YFSETQ. Allocation to cohorts depended on clinical history reported by the participants. Cohort 3 recovery required two negative PCRs, clearance, or symptom resolution. Clones were sequenced by immunoSEQ multiplex PCR, and TCRdb holds only the in-frame ones, with some missing. The table includes about 380,000 clones, roughly 87% detected once. The chain links TRBV5-1 to TRBJ2-2; 9 bases agree with TRBD2. Material for sequencing was PBMCs or T cells enriched from blood (not recorded which). This TCR derives from a woman aged 30 to 39 who had recovered from COVID-19. The CDR3 sequence is CASSSVGGGGRLSGSTGELFF. The CDR3 DNA reads as TGCGCCAGCAGCTCGGTCGGAGGCGGAGGCCGCCTTAGCGGGAGCACCGGGGAGCTGTTTTTT.